Listed here is a single TCR beta chain. Using immunoSEQ multiplex PCR, the repertoire was profiled, and TCRdb retains in-frame clones only, with some absent. This table holds more than 250,000 clones, roughly 80% found once. These data belong to a study of blood T cell repertoires in COVID-19. CDR3 length: 15 amino acids. The V and J ends lost 5 bases and 8 bases, in that order; junction bases with no gene match: 14. The germline V gene encodes CDR1 MNHEY and CDR2 SVGAGI. Material: PBMCs or T cells enriched from blood (not recorded which). This sequence was found in a man between 35 and 55 years old who had been exposed to COVID-19. J is TRBJ1-1 and V is TRBV6-5; the match to TRBD1 covers 7 bases. CDR3 coding DNA: TGTGCCAGCAGTCCCGTTAGGGGGCGCGTTCTCGAAGCTTTCTTT. Translated, it gives CASSPVRGRVLEAFF.